What follows describes a single TCR beta chain. What it binds is not known. Gene names are mouse gene names. The read gets to within 1 residue of the CDR3 end, and the germline J gene fills in the rest. V was shortened by 1 base and J by 5 bases, with 1 base between the two germline ends. Germline V gives CDR1 SGHSA, CDR2 FRNQAP. This CDR3 has 11 residues. The sample belongs to a study of tissue T cells after allogeneic stem cell transplantation. Regarding the study as a whole: In patients and mice, blood and spleen missed much of tissue repertoire. Anatomically similar tissues had similar TCR repertoires within each patient.

Described time point: mouse harvest day 7 after allogeneic transplant. Mouse grafts combined 10^7 T-cell-depleted bone marrow cells with 10^6 splenic CD5+ T cells. This mouse GVHD model was MHC-mismatched B6 to BALB/c, profiled day 7 or 14. Assay: immunoSEQ multiplex PCR; the TCRdb copy retains only in-frame clones and omits some. There are about 6,600 clones in the sample; 40% to 60% occur only once, and about 8% lies in the top ten. This sequence was found in a female BALB/c mouse given C57BL/6 T cells with graft-versus-host disease after an allogeneic hematopoietic cell transplant. The rearrangement joins TRBV16 to TRBJ2-5; D gene uncertain. The sequenced sample was lymph node tissue. Partial CDR3 DNA: TGTGCAAGCAGCTTAGGAGACACCCAGTAC. It specifies CASSLGDTQY. The complete CDR3 sequence is CASSLGDTQYF.